These 10 T cell receptor beta chains were all obtained from the same sample, sequenced in a study of blood T cell repertoires in COVID-19. Here immunoSEQ multiplex PCR was the method, and the copy in TCRdb shows in-frame clones only, minus some. Of over 200,000 clones listed, around 87% were seen once; the top ten hold about 6.2%. The sequencing sample was made of peripheral blood. These receptors all come from a man aged 60-69 years who had recovered from COVID-19.

The chain's CDR3 is CASSFLQVGEKLFF. The CDR3 DNA reads as TGTGCCAGCAGTTTTTTGCAGGTTGGTGAAAAACTGTTTTTT. The chain links TRBV27 to TRBJ1-4; D unclear. The CDR3 extends over 14 amino acids. V was clipped by 3 bases and J by 7 bases, with 12 bases between them. The germline V gene has CDR1 MNHEY and CDR2 SMNVEV (reference sequence). Full variable domain (remainder filled in from reference TRBV27 and TRBJ1-4): EAQVTQNPRYLITVTGKKLTVTCSQNMNHEYMSWYRQDPGLGLRQIYYSMNVEVTDKGDVPEGYKVSRKEKRNFPLILESPSPNQTSLYFCASSFLQVGEKLFFGSGTQLSVL.

Note on this clone: At one of its ends the junction is not consistent with the germline gene, which may arise from a read error. This sequence joins TRBV6-5 and TRBJ1-4; D might be TRBD1 (6 bases). The CDR3 length is 14 residues. Germline V gene lookup returns CDR1 MNHEY and CDR2 SVGAGI. The CDR3 spells CASSWYREPEKVFF. CDR3 in DNA: TGTGCCAGCAGTTGGTACAGGGAACCTGAAAAAGTGTTTTTT.

This chain links TRBV7-2 with TRBJ1-1; D is uncertain. CDR3 length: 15 residues. Germline V gene lookup returns CDR1 SGHTA and CDR2 FQGNSA. The V end lost 1 base, the J end lost 0 bases, and 9 bases lay between the germline ends. The CDR3 is CASSLVAQMNTEAFF. The CDR3 coding sequence is TGTGCCAGCAGCTTAGTTGCACAGATGAACACTGAAGCTTTCTTT.

The J gene is TRBJ1-4, the V gene TRBV7-9, with D possibly matching TRBD1 (5 bases). Trimming removed 1 base from V and 8 bases from J, with 17 bases in between. This CDR3 has 16 residues. Per the germline V gene, CDR1 is SEHNR and CDR2 is FQNEAQ (reference sequence). This CDR3 reads CASSLGQGGRGEKLFF. CDR3 in DNA: TGTGCCAGCAGCTTAGGTCAGGGAGGTCGAGGCGAAAAACTGTTTTTT.

The chain combines TRBV6-5 with TRBJ2-1; 9 nucleotides agree with TRBD1. This CDR3 comprises 15 residues. The V and J ends lost 6 bases and 2 bases, in that order; junction bases with no gene match: 5. Germline-derived CDR1 and CDR2 are MNHEY and SVGAGI. The CDR3 sequence: CASSVTGGTYNEQFF. The CDR3 DNA is TGTGCCAGCAGCGTGACAGGGGGGACCTACAATGAGCAGTTCTTC.

This rearrangement joins TRBV27 to TRBJ2-1; D possibly corresponds to TRBD2 (6 bases). This CDR3 is 17 amino acids long. Germline loops: CDR1 MNHEY, CDR2 SMNVEV (reference sequence). The V end was cut by 4 bases, the J end by 0 bases, with 16 bases between. The CDR3 sequence is CASSYGFRTTSYNEQFF. For the CDR3, the DNA is TGTGCCAGCAGTTATGGGTTTAGGACTACCTCCTACAATGAGCAGTTCTTC.

V is TRBV7-2 and J is TRBJ1-1, with 7 bases that match TRBD1. Germline V gene sequence: CDR1 SGHTA, CDR2 FQGNSA. The CDR3 is made up of 14 amino acids. J was trimmed by 1 base and V by 2 bases; bases with no gene match: 1. CDR3 sequence (DNA): TGTGCCAGCAGCTTAAGGGACAGGAACACTGAAGCTTTCTTT. Its translation: CASSLRDRNTEAFF.

The chain uses TRBV10-3 and TRBJ2-1; tentative D call: TRBD2 (5 bases). The CDR3 has 17 amino acids. V lost 0 bases to trimming and J lost 4 bases, with 16 bases between them. Germline-derived CDR1 and CDR2 are ENHRY and SYGVKD. DNA of the CDR3: TGTGCCATCAGTGAGTCGAAATCGGGATCCGGGTACAATGAGCAGTTCTTC. The encoded protein is CAISESKSGSGYNEQFF.

This chain links TRBV12-5 with TRBJ2-1; 7 bases agree with TRBD1. Trimming at V came to 0 bases and at J to 2 bases, leaving 13 bases not matched to a gene. The CDR3 is 19 residues long. From germline, CDR1 is LGHNT and CDR2 FRNRAP. The CDR3 nucleotides are TGTGCTAGTGGTTTGGTTCTCTCCCCGATAGGACAGGCCTACAATGAGCAGTTCTTC. This encodes CASGLVLSPIGQAYNEQFF.

J is TRBJ1-1 and V is TRBV19; unclear D gene. The CDR3 runs to 13 residues. The V and J ends lost 2 bases and 5 bases respectively, with 9 bases between them. The germline V gene has CDR1 LNHDA and CDR2 SQIVND (reference sequence). The CDR3 DNA reads as TGTGCCAGTAGTATAAGTCGGGGAACTGAAGCTTTCTTT. It yields the protein CASSISRGTEAFF.